This entry concerns a single T cell receptor (beta chain). The CDR3 covers 14 residues. The germline CDR1 and CDR2 sequences are SEHNR and FQNEAQ (reference sequence). Trimming removed 5 bases from V and 7 bases from J, with 15 bases in between. This specimen comes from a study of CD8 T cells in acute hepatitis C reinfection. Time point defined: naive CD8 control sorted from an acute-time-point sample. Some clones are missing from TCRdb's copy, which holds only in-frame ones; the method was immunoSEQ multiplex PCR. The sample yields over 35,000 clones, roughly 89% seen once. The receptor comes from a man aged 25 to 40 with chronic hepatitis C. The sample comprised naive CD8+ T cells from PBMCs. The gene calls are TRBV7-9 and TRBJ2-1; a possible D gene is TRBD1 (7 bases). This CDR3 reads CASSPGDSRNEQFF. DNA of the CDR3: TGTGCCAGCAGCCCGGGGGACAGCAGGAATGAGCAGTTCTTC. The whole variable domain, remainder taken from reference TRBV7-9 and TRBJ2-1, is DTGVSQNPRHKITKRGQNVTFRCDPISEHNRLYWYRQTLGQGPEFLTYFQNEAQLEKSRLLSDRFSAERPKGSFSTLEIQRTEQGDSAMYLCASSPGDSRNEQFFGPGTRLTVL.